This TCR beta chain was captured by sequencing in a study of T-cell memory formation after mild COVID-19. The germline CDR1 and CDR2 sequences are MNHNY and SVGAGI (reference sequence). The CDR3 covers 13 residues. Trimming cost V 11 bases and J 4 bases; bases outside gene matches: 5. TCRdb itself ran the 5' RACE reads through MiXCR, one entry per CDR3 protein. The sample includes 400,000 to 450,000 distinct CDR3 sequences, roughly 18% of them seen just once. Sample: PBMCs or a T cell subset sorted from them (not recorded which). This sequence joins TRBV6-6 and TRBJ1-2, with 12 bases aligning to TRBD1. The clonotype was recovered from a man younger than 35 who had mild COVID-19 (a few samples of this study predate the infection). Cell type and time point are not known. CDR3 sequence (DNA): TGTGCCGGCGGGACAGGGGGCGGCTATGGCTACACCTTC. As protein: CAGGTGGGYGYTF.